These T cell receptor beta chains were read from a single sample in a study of memory CD4+ T cells and cytomegalovirus serostatus. The assay was immunoSEQ multiplex PCR, and TCRdb's table has in-frame clones only and misses some. The sample holds 50,000 to 70,000 clones, about 73% seen once. Source material: memory CD4+ T cells from blood. The receptors shown here come from an adult in good health and CMV-seropositive. Both conserved end residues are part of each CDR3. A D gene is named only where the DNA matches it firmly. Clone size, where shown, is once, few, many, or a class for clones that have expanded.

abundance	v_gene	j_gene	d_gene	CDR3aa	CDR3nt
NA	TRBV6-6	TRBJ1-1	NA	CASGSGGEAFF	TGTGCCAGCGGTTCGGGGGGAGAAGCTTTCTTT
NA	TRBV6-5	TRBJ1-5	TRBD1	CATRQGEDQPQHF	TGTGCCACTAGACAGGGTGAGGATCAGCCCCAGCATTTT
NA	TRBV4-3	TRBJ2-2	NA	CASSQGPNTGELFF	TGCGCCAGCAGCCAGGGGCCGAACACCGGGGAGCTGTTTTTT
NA	TRBV5-4	TRBJ2-7	TRBD1	CASTRQGGSYEQYF	TGTGCCAGCACCAGACAGGGGGGTTCCTACGAGCAGTACTTC
once	TRBV7-9	TRBJ2-7	NA	CASSQSIEQYF	TGTGCCAGCAGCCAGAGTATCGAGCAGTACTTC
few	TRBV7-9	TRBJ1-1	NA	CASSLASKDGEAFF	TGTGCCAGCAGCTTAGCATCCAAAGACGGTGAAGCTTTCTTT
NA	TRBV28	TRBJ2-7	NA	CASSTDGTPRTLSSGDSYEQYF	TGTGCCAGCAGTACTGACGGGACACCTAGGACCCTATCTAGCGGTGACTCCTACGAGCAGTACTTC
NA	TRBV5-5	TRBJ2-3	NA	CASSLRQASTDTQYF	TGTGCCAGCAGCTTGCGACAGGCGTCCACAGATACGCAGTATTTT
few	TRBV5-8	TRBJ2-5	TRBD1	CASSLLQGAEETQYF	TGTGCCAGCAGCTTGCTGCAGGGGGCTGAGGAGACCCAGTACTTC
few	TRBV29-1	TRBJ2-5	NA	CSVVIETQYF	TGCAGCGTTGTTATAGAGACCCAGTACTTC
NA	TRBV6-1	TRBJ2-2	NA	CASSFRPNTGELFF	TGTGCCAGCAGTTTCCGGCCGAACACCGGGGAGCTGTTTTTT
NA	TRBV6-5	TRBJ1-2	NA	CASSEVGYGYTF	TGTGCCAGCTCAGAAGTCGGCTATGGCTACACCTTC
NA	TRBV5-1	TRBJ2-1	TRBD2	CASPRGSNNEQFF	TGCGCCAGTCCGCGGGGGTCCAACAATGAGCAGTTCTTC
NA	TRBV5-1	TRBJ1-4	NA	CASSVRDGLEKLFF	TGCGCCAGCAGCGTCCGGGACGGACTTGAAAAACTGTTTTTT
NA	TRBV6-6	TRBJ1-2	NA	CASSQEEYFIDGYTF	TGTGCCAGCAGCCAAGAGGAGTACTTCATTGATGGCTACACCTTC
NA	TRBV7-9	TRBJ2-3	NA	CASDPTSDTQYF	TGTGCCAGCGACCCCACCTCAGATACGCAGTATTTT
NA	TRBV10-1	TRBJ2-3	NA	CASSSTSTDTQYF	TGCGCCAGCAGTTCGACTAGCACAGATACGCAGTATTTT
few	TRBV6-6	TRBJ1-1	TRBD1	CATVRPRGQMNTEAFF	TGTGCCACCGTGCGCCCTAGGGGGCAGATGAACACTGAAGCTTTCTTT
NA	TRBV7-2	TRBJ2-5	TRBD1	CASSRGQGTETQYF	TGTGCCAGCAGCCGAGGACAGGGGACGGAGACCCAGTACTTC
NA	TRBV4-3	TRBJ1-2	TRBD1	CASSQQTGIYGYTF	TGCGCCAGCAGCCAGCAGACAGGGATATATGGCTACACCTTC
NA	TRBV14	TRBJ2-2	NA	CASSQVAGELFF	TGTGCCAGCAGCCAAGTCGCAGGCGAGCTGTTTTTT
NA	TRBV6-1	TRBJ2-7	TRBD1	CASWTGGERWVF	TGTGCCAGCTGGACAGGGGGCGAACGGTGGGTTTTC
NA	TRBV5-6	TRBJ2-5	NA	CASSIITGSPGETQYF	TGTGCCAGCAGCATCATCACCGGGTCCCCGGGGGAGACCCAGTACTTC
NA	TRBV5-8	TRBJ2-2	NA	CASRTSGGSTGELFF	TGTGCCAGCAGGACTAGTGGCGGATCCACCGGGGAGCTGTTTTTT
few	TRBV19	TRBJ2-2	NA	CASSRPGRNTGELFF	TGTGCCAGTAGTAGACCCGGGAGGAACACCGGGGAGCTGTTTTTT
few	TRBV18	TRBJ2-2	NA	CASSPDYFPGELFF	TGTGCCAGCTCACCGGACTATTTTCCCGGGGAGCTGTTTTTT
NA	TRBV19	TRBJ1-2	NA	CASSWTSPYGYTF	TGTGCCAGTAGTTGGACCTCTCCCTATGGCTACACCTTC
few	TRBV10-1	TRBJ2-7	NA	CASSGRISYEQYF	TGCGCCAGCAGTGGCAGAATAAGCTACGAGCAGTACTTC
NA	TRBV7-8	TRBJ1-3	NA	CASSFVGIGESGNTIYF	TGTGCCAGCAGCTTCGTTGGGATCGGGGAGTCTGGAAACACCATATATTTT
NA	TRBV30	TRBJ2-3	TRBD2	CAWSRGGRGKLADTQYF	TGTGCCTGGTCCCGGGGCGGGAGAGGGAAATTGGCAGATACGCAGTATTTT
NA	TRBV5-6	TRBJ1-4	TRBD1	CASSLNKGAGEKLFF	TGTGCCAGCAGCTTGAATAAGGGGGCTGGAGAAAAACTGTTTTTT
NA	TRBV18	TRBJ1-1	NA	CASSRGQNTEAFF	TGTGCCAGCTCCCGAGGACAGAACACTGAAGCTTTCTTT
NA	TRBV2	TRBJ2-1	NA	CASSPLRGPKFF	TGTGCCAGCAGTCCTCTCAGGGGTCCCAAGTTCTTC
NA	TRBV7-2	TRBJ2-4	NA	CASSLNTKNIQYF	TGTGCCAGCAGCTTGAACACCAAAAACATTCAGTACTTC
NA	TRBV5-8	TRBJ1-4	NA	CASSSQGEKLFF	TGTGCCAGCAGCTCTCAAGGCGAAAAACTGTTTTTT
few	TRBV28	TRBJ1-5	NA	CASSSIHQPQHF	TGTGCCAGCAGTTCCATTCATCAGCCCCAGCATTTT
NA	TRBV7-2	TRBJ2-5	TRBD1	CASSFGTGDGSATQYF	TGTGCCAGCAGCTTCGGGACAGGGGATGGGTCTGCGACCCAGTACTTC
NA	TRBV2	TRBJ1-2	NA	CASTRYQDYGYTF	TGTGCCAGCACCCGATACCAGGACTATGGCTACACCTTC
NA	TRBV5-6	TRBJ1-4	NA	CASSSLGGRVDEKLFF	TGTGCCAGCAGCTCGCTCGGGGGCAGGGTCGATGAAAAACTGTTTTTT
NA	TRBV5-1	TRBJ2-1	NA	CASSSGMRGHDEQFF	TGCGCCAGCAGCTCTGGTATGAGGGGCCACGATGAGCAGTTCTTC
NA	TRBV7-2	TRBJ2-3	NA	CASVNGNPSDTQYF	TGTGCCAGCGTTAACGGGAACCCCTCAGATACGCAGTATTTT
few	TRBV7-3	TRBJ1-3	NA	CASSLIMDSSSGNTIYF	TGTGCCAGCAGCTTAATAATGGACAGTTCCTCTGGAAACACCATATATTTT
NA	TRBV6-1	TRBJ1-5	NA	CASSEGNAQGFSNQPQHF	TGTGCCAGCAGTGAAGGAAACGCGCAGGGATTTAGCAATCAGCCCCAGCATTTT
NA	TRBV10-2	TRBJ2-5	NA	CATGVIEETQYF	TGCGCCACAGGGGTAATAGAAGAGACCCAGTACTTC
NA	TRBV27	TRBJ2-7	NA	CASSGTYEQYF	TGTGCCAGCAGCGGGACCTACGAGCAGTACTTC
NA	TRBV11-2	TRBJ2-3	NA	CASSLGASRGTDTQYF	TGTGCCAGCAGCTTAGGGGCTAGCAGGGGCACAGATACGCAGTATTTT
NA	TRBV30	TRBJ1-4	NA	CAWTTRGGTGKLFF	TGTGCCTGGACTACCCGCGGGGGGACGGGAAAACTGTTTTTT
NA	TRBV20-1	TRBJ2-5	NA	CSARQGETQYF	TGCAGTGCTAGACAGGGGGAGACCCAGTACTTC
NA	TRBV5-1	TRBJ2-3	TRBD2	CASSLTMTFPGLATSTDTQYF	TGCGCCAGCAGCCTGACCATGACGTTCCCGGGACTAGCGACTAGCACAGATACGCAGTATTTT